This TCR beta chain was identified during a study of regulatory T cells in long-lasting Graves disease. Time point described: newly diagnosed GD, antithyroid drugs for less than 3 months. Extracted RNA from PBMCs served as the source of the TCR library. V lost 3 bases and J lost 5; bases outside the gene matches: 7. Germline loops: CDR1 SGHDT, CDR2 YYEEEE. The CDR3 has 14 residues. This clonotype was counted only a few times. Building of the TCR beta libraries involved iRepertoire HTBI primers and Arm-PCR of CDR3 regions. TCRdb recomputed calls from the multiplex PCR reads with MiXCR, one row per CDR3 protein. The sample contains some 500,000 distinct CDR3 sequences, roughly 12% of which appear only once. In addition, the sample was reused for a study of T cells in Graves' hyperthyroidism and ophthalmopathy. This second study notes: The patients, who ranged from 18 to 65 in age, presented with newly diagnosed hyperthyroidism lasting under 2 months. Any patient presenting with uncontrolled infection, other autoimmune disease, pregnancy or lactation was left out. TCR CDR3 underwent first-round RT-PCR with the HTBI primer set. Blood held most thyroid clonotypes expanded above 0.001 frequency.

The V call is TRBV5-6, the J call TRBJ2-7; 8 bases line up with TRBD1. This sequence was found in a man aged 25 to 45 with Graves disease. This material consisted of peripheral blood mononuclear cells (PBMCs), taken at new diagnosis, from a patient treated with antithyroid drugs. CDR3: CASSWRQGIDEQYF. Here the CDR3 DNA reads TGTGCCAGCAGCTGGCGACAGGGGATCGACGAGCAGTACTTC.